This T cell receptor (beta chain) is drawn from a study of cytomegalovirus exposure and HLA in healthy donors. Study outcomes and limitations: Clonal expansion, a later analysis showed, was greater in HLA-associated TCR beta chains than in equally common others. Data from an earlier analysis indicated that most TCR beta V segments were productive either about 90% or about 30% of the time.

Note on this clone: The target antigen is unknown.

The CDR3 extends over 14 amino acids. Trimming pared 7 bases from V and 5 bases from J, leaving 17 bases between. Germline CDR1 and CDR2: LNHDA and SQIVND (reference sequence). A multiplex PCR was run with 60 Vbeta primers and 13 Jbeta primers. This table comes from immunoSEQ multiplex PCR, and its TCRdb copy is limited to in-frame clones, with some not included. Its table records 55,000 to 85,000 clones. The sample was PBMCs. This clonotype was sampled from a woman in her 30s in good health and CMV-seronegative. The chain is built from TRBV19 and TRBJ1-2, with D possibly matching TRBD1 (5 bases). CDR3: CASNQGPTAYGYTF. CDR3 nucleotide sequence: TGTGCCAGTAACCAGGGTCCCACCGCGTATGGCTACACCTTC.